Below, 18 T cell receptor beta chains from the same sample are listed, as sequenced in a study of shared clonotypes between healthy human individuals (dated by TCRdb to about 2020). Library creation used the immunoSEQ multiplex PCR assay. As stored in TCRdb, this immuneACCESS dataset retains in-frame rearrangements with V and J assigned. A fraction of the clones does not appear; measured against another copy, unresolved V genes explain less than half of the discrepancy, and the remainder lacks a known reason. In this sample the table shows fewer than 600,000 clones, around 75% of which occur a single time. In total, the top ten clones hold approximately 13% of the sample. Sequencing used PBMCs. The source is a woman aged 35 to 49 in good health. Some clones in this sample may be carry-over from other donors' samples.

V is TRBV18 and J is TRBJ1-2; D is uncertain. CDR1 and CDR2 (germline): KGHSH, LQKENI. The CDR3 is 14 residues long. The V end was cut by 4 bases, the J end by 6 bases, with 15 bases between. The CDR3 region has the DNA TGTGCCAGCTCACAAACCCAGACCGGTGATGGCTACACCTTC. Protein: CASSQTQTGDGYTF.

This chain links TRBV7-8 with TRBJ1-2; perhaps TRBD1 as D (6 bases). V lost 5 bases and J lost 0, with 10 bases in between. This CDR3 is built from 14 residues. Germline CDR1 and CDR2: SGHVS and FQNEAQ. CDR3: CASSPDRTNYGYTF. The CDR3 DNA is TGTGCCAGCAGCCCGGACAGAACTAACTATGGCTACACCTTC.

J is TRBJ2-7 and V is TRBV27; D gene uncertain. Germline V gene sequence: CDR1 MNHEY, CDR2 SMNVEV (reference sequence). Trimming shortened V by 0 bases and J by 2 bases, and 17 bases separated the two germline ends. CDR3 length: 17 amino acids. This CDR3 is CASSLSSFLLSPYEQYF. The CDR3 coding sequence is TGTGCCAGCAGTTTATCGAGTTTTCTTTTGTCCCCCTACGAGCAGTACTTC.

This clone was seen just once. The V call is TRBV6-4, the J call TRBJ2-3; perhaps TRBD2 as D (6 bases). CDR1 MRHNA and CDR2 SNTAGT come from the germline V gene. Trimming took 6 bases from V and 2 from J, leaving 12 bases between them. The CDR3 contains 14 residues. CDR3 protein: CASSDRGITDTQYF. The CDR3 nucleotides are TGTGCCAGCAGCGACCGGGGGATCACAGATACGCAGTATTTT.

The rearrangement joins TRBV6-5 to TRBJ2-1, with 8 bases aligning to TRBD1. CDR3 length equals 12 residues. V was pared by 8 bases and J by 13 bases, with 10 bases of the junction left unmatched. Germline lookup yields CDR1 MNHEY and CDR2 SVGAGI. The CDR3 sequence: CASRSPGQGQFF. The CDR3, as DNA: TGTGCCAGCCGGTCCCCAGGACAGGGTCAGTTCTTC.

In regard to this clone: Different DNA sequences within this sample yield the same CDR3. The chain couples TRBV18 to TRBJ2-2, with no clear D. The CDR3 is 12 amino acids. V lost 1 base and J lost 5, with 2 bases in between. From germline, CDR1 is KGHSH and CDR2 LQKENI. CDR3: CASSPRTGELFF. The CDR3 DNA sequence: TGTGCCAGCTCACCACGTACCGGGGAGCTGTTTTTT.

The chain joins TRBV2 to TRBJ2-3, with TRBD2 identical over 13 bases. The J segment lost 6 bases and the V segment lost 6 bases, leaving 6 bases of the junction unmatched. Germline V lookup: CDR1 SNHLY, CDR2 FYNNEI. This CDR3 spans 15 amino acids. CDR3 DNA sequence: TGTGCCAGCAGCGCCGGACTAGCGGGAGCGGATACGCAGTATTTT. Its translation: CASSAGLAGADTQYF.

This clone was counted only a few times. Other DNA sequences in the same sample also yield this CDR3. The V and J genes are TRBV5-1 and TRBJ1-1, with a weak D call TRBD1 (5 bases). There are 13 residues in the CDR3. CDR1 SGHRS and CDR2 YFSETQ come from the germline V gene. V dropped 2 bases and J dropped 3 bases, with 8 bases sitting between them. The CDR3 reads CASSFGGDTEAFF. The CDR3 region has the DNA TGCGCCAGCAGCTTCGGAGGGGACACTGAAGCTTTCTTT.

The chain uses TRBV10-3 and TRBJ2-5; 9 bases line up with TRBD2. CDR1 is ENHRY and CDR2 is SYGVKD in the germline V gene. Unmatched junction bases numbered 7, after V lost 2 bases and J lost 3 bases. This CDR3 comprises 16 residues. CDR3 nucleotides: TGTGCCATCAGTGAGGCGACTAGCGGAGGGAAAGAGACCCAGTACTTC. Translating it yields CAISEATSGGKETQYF.

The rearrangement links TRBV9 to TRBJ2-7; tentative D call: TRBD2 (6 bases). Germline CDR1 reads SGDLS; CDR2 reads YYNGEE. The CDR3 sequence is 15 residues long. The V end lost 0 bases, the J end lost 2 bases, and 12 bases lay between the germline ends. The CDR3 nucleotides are TGTGCCAGCAGCGTAGAATTAGGGGAGGCCTACGAGCAGTACTTC. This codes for CASSVELGEAYEQYF.

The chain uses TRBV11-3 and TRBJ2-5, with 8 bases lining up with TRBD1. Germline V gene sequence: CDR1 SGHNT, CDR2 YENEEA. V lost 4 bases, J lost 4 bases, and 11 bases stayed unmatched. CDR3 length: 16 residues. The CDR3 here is CASSSRQGSDGETQYF. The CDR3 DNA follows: TGTGCCAGCAGCTCTCGACAGGGGTCTGATGGAGAGACCCAGTACTTC.

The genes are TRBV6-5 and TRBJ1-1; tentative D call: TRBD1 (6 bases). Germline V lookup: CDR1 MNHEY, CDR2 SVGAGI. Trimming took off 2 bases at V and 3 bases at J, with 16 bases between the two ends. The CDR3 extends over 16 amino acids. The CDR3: CASSYTLVTGHTEAFF. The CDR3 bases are TGTGCCAGCAGTTACACCCTCGTGACAGGACACACTGAAGCTTTCTTT.

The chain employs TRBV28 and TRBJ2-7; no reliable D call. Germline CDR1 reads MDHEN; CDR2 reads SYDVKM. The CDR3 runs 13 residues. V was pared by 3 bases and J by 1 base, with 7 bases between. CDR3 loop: CASSLGSSYEQYF. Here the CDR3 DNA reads TGTGCCAGCAGTTTGGGCAGTTCCTACGAGCAGTACTTC.

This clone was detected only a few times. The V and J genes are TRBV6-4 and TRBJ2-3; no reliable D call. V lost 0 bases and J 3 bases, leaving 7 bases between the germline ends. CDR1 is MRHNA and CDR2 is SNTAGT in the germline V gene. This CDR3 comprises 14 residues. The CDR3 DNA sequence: TGTGCCAGCAGTGACTCGGTTGAAACAGATACGCAGTATTTT. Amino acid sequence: CASSDSVETDTQYF.

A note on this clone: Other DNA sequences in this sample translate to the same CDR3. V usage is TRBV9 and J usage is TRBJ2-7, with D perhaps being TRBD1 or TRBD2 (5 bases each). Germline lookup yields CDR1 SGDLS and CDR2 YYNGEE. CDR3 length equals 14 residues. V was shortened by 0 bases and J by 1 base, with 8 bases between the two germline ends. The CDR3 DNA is TGTGCCAGCAGCGTAGGGGGGAGTTCCTACGAGCAGTACTTC. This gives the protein CASSVGGSSYEQYF.

This chain's CDR3 is CASSPHLDTGELFF. DNA for the CDR3: TGTGCCAGCAGCCCCCATCTGGACACCGGGGAGCTGTTTTTT. This chain links TRBV7-3 with TRBJ2-2; D is unclear. CDR1 is SGHTA, CDR2 FQGTGA, per germline. The CDR3 contains 14 residues. Trimming cost V 5 bases and J 3 bases, with 10 bases left between them.

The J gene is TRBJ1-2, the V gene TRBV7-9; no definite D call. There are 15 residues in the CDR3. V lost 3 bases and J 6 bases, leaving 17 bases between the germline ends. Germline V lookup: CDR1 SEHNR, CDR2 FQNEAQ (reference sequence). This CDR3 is CASSLFYPGSNGYTF. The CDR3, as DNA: TGTGCCAGCAGCTTGTTCTACCCCGGAAGCAATGGCTACACCTTC.

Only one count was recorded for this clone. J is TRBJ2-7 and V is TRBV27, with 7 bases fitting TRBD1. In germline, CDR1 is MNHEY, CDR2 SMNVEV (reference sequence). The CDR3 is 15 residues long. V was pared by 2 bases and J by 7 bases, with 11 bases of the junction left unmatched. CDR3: CASSLRGQGLGEQYF. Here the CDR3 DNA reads TGTGCCAGCAGTTTAAGGGGGCAGGGTCTGGGGGAGCAGTACTTC.